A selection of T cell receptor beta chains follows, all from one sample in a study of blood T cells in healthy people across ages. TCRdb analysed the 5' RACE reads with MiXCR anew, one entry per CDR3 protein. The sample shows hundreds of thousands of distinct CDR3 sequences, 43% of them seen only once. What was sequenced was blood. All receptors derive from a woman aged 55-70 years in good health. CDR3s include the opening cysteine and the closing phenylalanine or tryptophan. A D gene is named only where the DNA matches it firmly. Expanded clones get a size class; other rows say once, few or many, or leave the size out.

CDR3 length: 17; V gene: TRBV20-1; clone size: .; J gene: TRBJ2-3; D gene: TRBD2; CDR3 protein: CSARTAGREGRTDTQYF; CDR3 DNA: TGCAGTGCTAGAACGGCCGGGAGGGAAGGACGCACAGATACGCAGTATTTT
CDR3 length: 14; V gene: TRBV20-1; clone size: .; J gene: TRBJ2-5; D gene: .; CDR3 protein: CSTTSMGGEETQYF; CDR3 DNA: TGCAGTACCACCTCGATGGGCGGGGAAGAGACCCAGTACTTC
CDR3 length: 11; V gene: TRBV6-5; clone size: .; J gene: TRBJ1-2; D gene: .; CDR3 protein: CASGWVHGYTF; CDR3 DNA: TGTGCCAGCGGATGGGTGCATGGCTACACCTTC
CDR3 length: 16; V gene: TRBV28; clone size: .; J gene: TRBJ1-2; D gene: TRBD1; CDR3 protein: CASSFDSIIGQEGYTF; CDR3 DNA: TGTGCCAGCAGTTTCGACTCCATCATCGGACAGGAGGGCTACACCTTC
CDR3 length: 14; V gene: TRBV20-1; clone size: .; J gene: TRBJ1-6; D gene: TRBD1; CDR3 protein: CSASWDRGNSPLHF; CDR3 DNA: TGCAGTGCTAGTTGGGACAGGGGAAATTCACCCCTCCACTTT
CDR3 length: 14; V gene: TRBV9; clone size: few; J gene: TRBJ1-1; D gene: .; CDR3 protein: CASSGGQRNTEAFF; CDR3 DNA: TGTGCCAGCAGCGGTGGACAACGGAACACTGAAGCTTTCTTT
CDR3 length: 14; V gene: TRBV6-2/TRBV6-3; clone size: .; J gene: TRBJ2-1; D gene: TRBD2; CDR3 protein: CASSPGGSRNEQFF; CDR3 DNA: TGTGCCAGCAGCCCTGGCGGGAGTAGAAATGAGCAGTTCTTC
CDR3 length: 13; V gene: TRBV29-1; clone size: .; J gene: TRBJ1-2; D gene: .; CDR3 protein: CSVFVRSRYGYTF; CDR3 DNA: TGCAGCGTCTTCGTCCGGTCCCGCTATGGCTACACCTTC
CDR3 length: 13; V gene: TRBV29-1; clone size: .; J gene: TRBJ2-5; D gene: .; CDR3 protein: CSVSETGTETQYF; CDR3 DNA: TGCAGCGTCAGCGAAACAGGGACAGAGACCCAGTACTTC
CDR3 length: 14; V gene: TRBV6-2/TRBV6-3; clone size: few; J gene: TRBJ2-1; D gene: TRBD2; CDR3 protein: CASSRTSGGAEQFF; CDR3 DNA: TGTGCCAGCAGCAGGACTAGCGGGGGGGCCGAGCAGTTCTTC
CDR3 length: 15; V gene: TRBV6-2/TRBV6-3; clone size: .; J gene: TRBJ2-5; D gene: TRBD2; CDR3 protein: CASSYSERELETQYF; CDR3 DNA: TGTGCCAGCAGTTACTCAGAGCGGGAGCTAGAGACCCAGTACTTC
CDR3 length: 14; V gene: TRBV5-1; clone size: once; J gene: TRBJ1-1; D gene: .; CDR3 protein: CASSGGTPRTEAFF; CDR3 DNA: TGCGCCAGCAGCGGGGGGACCCCGCGTACTGAAGCTTTCTTT
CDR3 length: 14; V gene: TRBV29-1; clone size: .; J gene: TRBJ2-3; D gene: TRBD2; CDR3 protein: CSVGTSGVADTQYF; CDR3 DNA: TGCAGCGTTGGGACTAGCGGGGTTGCAGATACGCAGTATTTT
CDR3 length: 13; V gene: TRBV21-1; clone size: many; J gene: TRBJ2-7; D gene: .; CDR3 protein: CARSSTGGYEQYF; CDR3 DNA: TGTGCCAGGTCTTCAACAGGGGGCTACGAGCAGTACTTC
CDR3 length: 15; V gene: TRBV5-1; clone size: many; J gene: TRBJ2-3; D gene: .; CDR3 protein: CASSSDTGIGDTQYF; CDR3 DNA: TGCGCCAGCAGCTCGGACACTGGCATCGGAGATACGCAGTATTTT
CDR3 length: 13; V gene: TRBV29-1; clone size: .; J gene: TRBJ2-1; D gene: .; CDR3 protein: CSVERSTYNEQFF; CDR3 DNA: TGCAGCGTTGAAAGGAGTACCTACAATGAGCAGTTCTTC
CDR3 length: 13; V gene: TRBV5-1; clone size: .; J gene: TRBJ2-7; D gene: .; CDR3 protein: CASSVGGIYEQYF; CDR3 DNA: TGCGCCAGCAGCGTGGGCGGGATCTACGAGCAGTACTTC
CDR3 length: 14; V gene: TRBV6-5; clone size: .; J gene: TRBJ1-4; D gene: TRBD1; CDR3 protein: CASSPGTGREKLFF; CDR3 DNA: TGTGCCAGCAGCCCTGGGACAGGGCGTGAAAAACTGTTTTTT
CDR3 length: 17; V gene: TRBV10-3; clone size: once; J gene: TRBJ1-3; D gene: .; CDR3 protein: CAISESRQVPYENTIYF; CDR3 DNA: TGTGCCATCAGTGAGTCCCGACAGGTCCCCTATGAAAACACCATATATTTT
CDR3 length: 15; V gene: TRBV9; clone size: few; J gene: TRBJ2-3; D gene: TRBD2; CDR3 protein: CASSLWVAGTHTQYF; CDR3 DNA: TGTGCCAGCAGTCTCTGGGTAGCGGGAACTCATACGCAGTATTTT
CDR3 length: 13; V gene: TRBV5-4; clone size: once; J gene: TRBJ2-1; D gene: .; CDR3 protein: CASSQDSPFEQFF; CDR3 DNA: TGTGCCAGCAGCCAGGACAGTCCCTTTGAGCAGTTCTTC
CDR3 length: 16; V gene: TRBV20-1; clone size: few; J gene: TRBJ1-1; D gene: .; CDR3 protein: CSARDEGRWGGTEAFF; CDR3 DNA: TGCAGTGCTAGAGATGAAGGACGCTGGGGGGGCACTGAAGCTTTCTTT
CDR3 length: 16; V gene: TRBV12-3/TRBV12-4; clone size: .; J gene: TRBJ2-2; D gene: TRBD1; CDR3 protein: CASSLMQGASTGELFF; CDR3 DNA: TGTGCCAGCAGTTTGATGCAGGGGGCTAGCACCGGGGAGCTGTTTTTT
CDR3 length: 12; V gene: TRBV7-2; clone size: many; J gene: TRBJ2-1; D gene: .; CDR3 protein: CASSQGTPEQFF; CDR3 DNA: TGTGCCAGCAGCCAAGGTACTCCTGAGCAGTTCTTC
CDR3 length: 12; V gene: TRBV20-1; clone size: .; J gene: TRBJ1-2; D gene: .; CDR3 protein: CSASYSQRGYTF; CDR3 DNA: TGCAGTGCTAGCTACAGCCAAAGGGGCTACACCTTC
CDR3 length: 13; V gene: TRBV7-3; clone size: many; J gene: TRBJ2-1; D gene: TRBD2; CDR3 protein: CASSTSGYNEQFF; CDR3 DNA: TGTGCCAGCAGCACTAGCGGATACAATGAGCAGTTCTTC
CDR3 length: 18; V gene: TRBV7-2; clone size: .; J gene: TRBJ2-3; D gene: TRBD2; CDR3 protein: CASSLTSGSRIGRDTQYF; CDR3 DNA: TGTGCCAGCAGCTTAACTAGCGGGAGTAGGATAGGCAGAGATACGCAGTATTTT
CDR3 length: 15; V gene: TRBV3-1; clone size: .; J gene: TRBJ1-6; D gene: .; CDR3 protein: CASSQVYGTDSPLHF; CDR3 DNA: TGTGCCAGCAGCCAAGTCTACGGGACGGATTCACCCCTCCACTTT
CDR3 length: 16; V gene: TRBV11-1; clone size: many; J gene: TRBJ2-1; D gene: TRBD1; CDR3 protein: CASSLGITGGKGEQFF; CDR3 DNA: TGTGCCAGCAGCTTAGGAATAACAGGGGGCAAGGGTGAGCAGTTCTTC